Reported below is one T cell receptor beta chain. Its antigen is not identified. The method was immunoSEQ multiplex PCR; TCRdb's version includes in-frame clones alone and lacks a portion of them. The sample yields approximately 90,000 clones, 83% seen once. This sample stems from a study of PD-1 blockade in classical Hodgkin lymphoma. Study results and caveats: Exclusion removed patients who began nivolumab under 1 year after ASCT. A reduction in baseline TCR diversity was reportedly seen in newly diagnosed patients relative to healthy donors. Newly diagnosed patients and complete responders had comparable diversity at baseline.

Looked up from germline, CDR1 is LGHNA and CDR2 is YSLEER. Trimming left V 3 bases short and J 3 bases short, with 15 bases between. CDR3 length: 15 amino acids. Time point specified: cycle 4 day 1 (C4D1), after about 6 weeks of nivolumab. With no exception, relapse followed autologous stem cell transplantation in all patients, and brentuximab vedotin exposure varied. Complete response, partial response or progressive disease constituted the best responses recorded. The chain joins TRBV4-3 to TRBJ2-7; tentative D call: TRBD1 (6 bases). Material: peripheral blood mononuclear cells (PBMCs), obtained before the fourth cycle of nivolumab. The sequence derives from a human donor with classical Hodgkin lymphoma. The CDR3 loop is CASSQGAGELYEQYF. DNA of the CDR3: TGCGCCAGCAGCCAGGGGGCAGGGGAACTCTACGAGCAGTACTTC.